These 18 T cell receptor beta chains were all obtained from the same sample, sequenced in a study of T cells after yellow fever vaccination. TCRdb called the 5' RACE reads again in MiXCR, with one record for every CDR3 protein. The sample records roughly 350,000 distinct CDR3 sequences, roughly 4.3% being singletons. The sequenced sample was PBMCs, obtained 5 days after the yellow fever booster vaccination. The receptors were gathered from a man between 18 and 35 years old who received the YFV17D yellow fever vaccine.

The V call is TRBV24-1, the J call TRBJ1-5; 7 bases match TRBD1. Trimming removed 5 bases from V and 2 bases from J; junction bases left unmatched: 5. The germline V gene has CDR1 KGHDR and CDR2 SFDVKD. This CDR3 contains 15 residues. The CDR3 bases are TGTGCCACCAGTGTGACAGGGCTGGGCAATCAGCCCCAGCATTTT. Residues: CATSVTGLGNQPQHF.

This clonotype has more than one count but fewer than ten. The rearrangement joins TRBV6-5 to TRBJ2-2; TRBD1 matches 7 bases. The CDR3 consists of 16 residues. Trimming removed 6 bases from V and 2 bases from J; junction bases left unmatched: 9. The germline CDR1 and CDR2 sequences are MNHEY and SVGAGI. CDR3 in DNA: TGTGCCAGCAGCTACGACACAGGGGTAAACACCGGGGAGCTGTTTTTT. This translates into CASSYDTGVNTGELFF.

This clonotype was found a few times. The chain couples TRBV19 to TRBJ2-5, with 10 bases matching TRBD2. Trimming cost V 6 bases and J 7 bases; bases outside gene matches: 8. The CDR3 spans 14 residues. In germline, CDR1 is LNHDA, CDR2 SQIVND (reference sequence). CDR3: CASSPTSGVGTQYF. CDR3 coding DNA: TGTGCCAGTAGCCCCACTAGCGGGGTGGGGACCCAGTACTTC.

This clonotype was detected only a few times. This chain connects TRBV7-9 to TRBJ2-2, with D perhaps TRBD2 (5 bases). The CDR3 contains 16 residues. Deletions cut 4 bases from V and 1 base from J, with 13 bases between. Germline CDR1 is SEHNR and CDR2 is FQNEAQ (reference sequence). The CDR3 reads CASSSTGLQNTGELFF. CDR3 nucleotide sequence: TGTGCCAGCAGCTCAACCGGACTCCAGAACACCGGGGAGCTGTTTTTT. Together with reference TRBV7-9 and TRBJ2-2, the CDR3 gives the full variable domain: DTGVSQNPRHKITKRGQNVTFRCDPISEHNRLYWYRQTLGQGPEFLTYFQNEAQLEKSRLLSDRFSAERPKGSFSTLEIQRTEQGDSAMYLCASSSTGLQNTGELFFGEGSRLTVL.

The chain joins TRBV14 to TRBJ1-2; D remains ambiguous. The V end lost 4 bases, the J end lost 1 base, and 10 bases lay between the germline ends. CDR3 size: 14 residues. Germline CDR1 SGHDN, CDR2 FVKESK. The chain's CDR3 is CASSLERVNYGYTF. The CDR3 DNA reads as TGTGCCAGCAGCCTCGAGAGGGTTAACTATGGCTACACCTTC.

This clonotype showed up many times. The chain couples TRBV7-2 to TRBJ2-7; TRBD2 is a possible D gene (5 bases). The CDR3 is made up of 13 amino acids. Germline CDR1 and CDR2: SGHTA and FQGNSA. Trimming shortened V by 3 bases and J by 2 bases, and 8 bases separated the two germline ends. CDR3 sequence (DNA): TGTGCCAGCAGCTTTGGGAGAACCTACGAGCAGTACTTC. Residues: CASSFGRTYEQYF.

This clonotype was picked up a small number of times. The gene calls are TRBV27 and TRBJ2-1, with 12 bases fitting TRBD2. This CDR3 has 17 amino acids. The V and J ends lost 5 bases and 5 bases, in that order; junction bases with no gene match: 10. Germline CDR1 MNHEY, CDR2 SMNVEV (reference sequence). The CDR3 DNA reads as TGTGCCAGCAGTCTCCATACTAGCGGGGGGAAGAACAATGAGCAGTTCTTC. Translated, it gives CASSLHTSGGKNNEQFF.

The chain uses TRBV19 and TRBJ2-6, with D unresolved. The CDR3 is made up of 14 amino acids. The V and J ends lost 6 bases and 3 bases respectively, with 9 bases between them. CDR1 and CDR2 (germline): LNHDA, SQIVND (reference sequence). The CDR3: CASSRLGGANVLTF. The CDR3 DNA reads as TGTGCCAGTAGCCGGCTGGGTGGGGCCAACGTCCTGACTTTC.

This clonotype appeared many times. The chain couples TRBV7-2 to TRBJ2-3, with 9 bases identical to TRBD1. CDR3 length equals 17 residues. V shed 6 bases, J shed 5 bases, and the junction held 15 bases outside the gene matches. Germline values: CDR1 SGHTA, CDR2 FQGNSA. The CDR3 nucleotides are TGTGCCAGCAGTCCCCGCCGGTCGGGACAGGGAAGAGATACGCAGTATTTT. Translating gives CASSPRRSGQGRDTQYF.

The gene calls are TRBV6-5 and TRBJ2-3, with 9 bases lining up with TRBD1. The CDR3 is 15 amino acids. With 5 bases clipped from V and 4 bases from J, the junction kept 7 bases outside the gene matches. Germline V gene lookup returns CDR1 MNHEY and CDR2 SVGAGI. The CDR3 DNA reads TGTGCCAGCAGTGGGACAGGGTTGGGCGCAGATACGCAGTATTTT. Translated: CASSGTGLGADTQYF.

There are many counts of this clonotype. The junction shows a germline mismatch at one end, possibly a read error. The rearrangement uses TRBV5-1 and TRBJ2-5; TRBD1 agrees at 7 bases. CDR3 length: 14 residues. CDR1 and CDR2 (germline): SGHRS, YFSETQ. The CDR3 loop reads CASSFRGPQETQYF. The CDR3 DNA reads as TGTGCCAGCAGTTTTAGGGGGCCCCAAGAGACCCAGTACTTC.

A few counts support this clonotype. The J gene is TRBJ2-7, the V gene TRBV20-1, with 9 bases fitting TRBD1. The CDR3 spans 14 residues. J lost 4 bases, V lost 2 bases, and 6 bases had no gene match. In germline, CDR1 is DFQATT, CDR2 SNEGSKA (reference sequence). CDR3 in DNA: TGCAGTGCTAGACCCGGACAGGGGACTTACGAGCAGTACTTC. Protein sequence: CSARPGQGTYEQYF.

CDR3 DNA: TGTGCCAGCGGACATTTAAAGGCGGGTTATCACAATGAGCAGTTCTTC. Its translation is CASGHLKAGYHNEQFF. This chain joins TRBV7-8 and TRBJ2-1, with D possibly called TRBD1 or TRBD2 (5 bases each). V lost 8 bases to trimming and J lost 5 bases, with 22 bases between them. CDR1 SGHVS and CDR2 FQNEAQ come from the germline V gene. The CDR3 has 16 amino acids.

This clonotype was observed a handful of times. The rearrangement links TRBV5-4 to TRBJ2-3; the D gene is possibly TRBD1 (6 bases). Germline V CDR1 and CDR2: SGHNT, YYREEE (reference sequence). The V end was cut by 4 bases, the J end by 6 bases, with 15 bases between. The CDR3 is 14 residues long. CDR3 sequence: CASSPFSGEDTQYF. CDR3 DNA sequence: TGTGCCAGCAGCCCCTTTTCAGGGGAGGATACGCAGTATTTT.

This clonotype has more than one count but fewer than ten. J is TRBJ1-1 and V is TRBV5-1; no clear D gene. The V end was cut by 0 bases, the J end by 3 bases, with 9 bases between. Looked up from germline, CDR1 is SGHRS and CDR2 is YFSETQ. The CDR3 has 14 amino acids. The CDR3 loop is CASSLDSSDTEAFF. The CDR3 region has the DNA TGCGCCAGCAGCTTGGATTCGTCGGACACTGAAGCTTTCTTT.

The chain links TRBV12-3 or TRBV12-4 to TRBJ1-3; tentatively, D is TRBD1 (6 bases). Deletions cut 7 bases from V and 2 bases from J, with 9 bases between. The CDR3 contains 13 residues. The CDR3 DNA follows: TGTGCCAGCAAACAGGGCGCTGGAAACACCATATATTTT. It is translated as CASKQGAGNTIYF.

This clonotype was picked up many times. This chain links TRBV29-1 with TRBJ1-2; weak D call: TRBD1 (5 bases). Deletions cut 5 bases from V and 10 bases from J, with 17 bases between. CDR1 and CDR2 (germline): SQVTM, ANQGSEA. The CDR3 has 12 amino acids. CDR3 sequence (DNA): TGCAGCGTTTTTGGGCCCGGGGGTGACTACACCTTC. Its protein product is CSVFGPGGDYTF.

This clonotype turned up a few times. The chain is built from TRBV29-1 and TRBJ1-2; 7 bases map to TRBD1. CDR3 length: 15 residues. Germline V lookup: CDR1 SQVTM, CDR2 ANQGSEA. The V segment lost 4 bases and the J segment 4 bases; nucleotides outside the gene matches: 12. The CDR3 loop is CSVGGGYRVGYGYTF. CDR3 nucleotides: TGCAGCGTTGGAGGGGGCTACAGGGTTGGCTATGGCTACACCTTC.